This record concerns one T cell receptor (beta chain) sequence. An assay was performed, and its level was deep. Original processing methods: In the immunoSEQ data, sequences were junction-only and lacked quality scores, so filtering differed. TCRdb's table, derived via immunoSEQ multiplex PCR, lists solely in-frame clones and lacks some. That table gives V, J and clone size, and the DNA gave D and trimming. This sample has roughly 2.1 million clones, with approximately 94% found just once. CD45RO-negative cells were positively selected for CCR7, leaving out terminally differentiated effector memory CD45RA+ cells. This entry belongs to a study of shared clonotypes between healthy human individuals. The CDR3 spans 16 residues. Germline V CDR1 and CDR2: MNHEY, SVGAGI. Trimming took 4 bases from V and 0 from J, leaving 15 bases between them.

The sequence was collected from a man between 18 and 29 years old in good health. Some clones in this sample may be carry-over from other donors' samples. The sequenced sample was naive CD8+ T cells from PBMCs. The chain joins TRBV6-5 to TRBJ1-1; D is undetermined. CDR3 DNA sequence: TGTGCCAGCAGTTCCCCCGGGTTTCGGATGAACACTGAAGCTTTCTTT. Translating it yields CASSSPGFRMNTEAFF.